This TCR beta chain was recovered during a study of technical replicates of blood from a handful of donors. This clone was observed a single time. Generated by immunoSEQ multiplex PCR, the TCRdb table keeps only in-frame clones and is missing some. The data show 60,000 to 65,000 clones, 70% to 90% seen once. CDR3 size: 14 residues. Trimming removed 6 bases at V and 2 bases at J, with 13 bases between. Germline CDR1 reads MNHNY; CDR2 reads SVGAGI (reference sequence). V and J are TRBV6-6 and TRBJ1-1; D not certain. The receptor's source is a human donor in good health. Some clones in this sample may be carry-over from other donors' samples. Sample: PBMCs. The DNA of the CDR3 is TGTGCCAGCAGACTCCTTTTTTCCAACACTGAAGCTTTCTTT. It encodes CASRLLFSNTEAFF.